This T cell receptor beta chain originates from a study of blood T cell repertoires in COVID-19. About the study: In each case, the material was cDNA or gDNA derived from T cells, B-cell-depleted T cells, or PBMCs.

The CDR3 has 15 amino acids. Germline V CDR1 and CDR2: SGHDT, YYEEEE. Trimming pared 0 bases from V and 3 bases from J, leaving 10 bases between. In the source study's methods: Cell counts per sample came from amplifying reference gene primers. The repertoire was sequenced with immunoSEQ multiplex PCR; TCRdb's copy has only in-frame clones and lacks some. V, J and clone size reflect that table, while D and trimming were determined from the DNA. The sample lists 250,000 to 300,000 clones, 88% occurring once. V gene TRBV5-6 combines with J gene TRBJ1-5; D gene uncertain. This TCR came from a woman under 40 with COVID-19, enrolled during active disease. Source material: peripheral blood. CDR3 coding DNA: TGTGCCAGCAGCTTGGTCCGCAGGCCCAATCAGCCCCAGCATTTT. It is translated as CASSLVRRPNQPQHF.